This entry lists 26 T cell receptor beta chains sequenced from one sample in a study of blood T cell repertoires in COVID-19. TCRdb keeps only in-frame clones here, not all; method: immunoSEQ multiplex PCR. The sample gives some 350,000 clones, about 90% of which show up once; about 6% is in the top ten. Sequenced sample: peripheral blood. These receptor sequences come from a woman in her fifties or sixties with COVID-19, enrolled during active disease.

This clone was observed once. The chain links TRBV18 to TRBJ1-6; D perhaps matches TRBD1 (5 bases). This CDR3 has 16 residues. Germline V gene sequence: CDR1 KGHSH, CDR2 LQKENI. V dropped 2 bases and J dropped 9 bases, with 17 bases sitting between them. The DNA for the CDR3 is TGTGCCAGCTCACCAATCCGGGACTCTAGATTTTCACCCCTCCACTTT. Its translation: CASSPIRDSRFSPLHF.

The chain couples TRBV5-1 to TRBJ2-2; 7 bases align to TRBD1. The CDR3 is 16 amino acids. Germline-derived CDR1 and CDR2 are SGHRS and YFSETQ. V lost 0 bases and J lost 6; bases outside the gene matches: 8. Written as DNA, the CDR3 is TGCGCCAGCAGCTTGGCCCAGGGGGTTATCTCCGGGGAGCTGTTTTTT. Residues: CASSLAQGVISGELFF.

The V gene is TRBV11-2, the J gene TRBJ2-7, with 14 bases identical to TRBD2. Germline-derived CDR1 and CDR2 are SGHAT and FQNNGV. V lost 1 base to trimming and J lost 7 bases; unmatched junction nucleotides: 12. The CDR3 totals 18 residues. The CDR3 region has the DNA TGTGCCAGCAGCTTAGTTGGGCGAGGACTAGCGGGAGGATGGGAGCAGTACTTC. Its protein is CASSLVGRGLAGGWEQYF.

The CDR3 DNA reads TGTGCCAGCAGCGACGCGACGGGAGCGATCCAAGAGACCCAGTACTTC. Its translation: CASSDATGAIQETQYF. The chain has TRBV5-4 and TRBJ2-5; D may be TRBD2 (6 bases). There are 16 residues in the CDR3. V dropped 4 bases and J dropped 1 base, with 17 bases sitting between them. Germline V gives CDR1 SGHNT, CDR2 YYREEE (reference sequence).

This rearrangement joins TRBV29-1 to TRBJ2-5; D possibly corresponds to TRBD2 (7 bases). Trimming took off 1 base at V and 4 bases at J, with 19 bases between the two ends. Germline CDR1 SQVTM, CDR2 ANQGSEA. The CDR3 contains 16 residues. The chain's CDR3 is CSVEVLYRDYGETQYF. In nucleotides, the CDR3 is TGCAGCGTTGAAGTCTTGTACAGGGACTACGGAGAGACCCAGTACTTC.

CDR3 in DNA: TGTGCCAGCAGCCCACCCGGGACAGGGGTTCCCCAGCATTTT. Its protein is CASSPPGTGVPQHF. The rearrangement uses TRBV9 and TRBJ1-5, with 10 bases fitting TRBD1. Germline assignment: CDR1 SGDLS and CDR2 YYNGEE. The CDR3 extends over 14 amino acids. V lost 4 bases and J lost 10; bases outside the gene matches: 8. Together with reference TRBV9 and TRBJ1-5, the CDR3 gives the full variable domain: DSGVTQTPKHLITATGQRVTLRCSPRSGDLSVYWYQQSLDQGLQFLIQYYNGEERAKGNILERFSAQQFPDLHSELNLSSLELGDSALYFCASSPPGTGVPQHFGDGTRLSIL.

The rearrangement joins TRBV7-8 to TRBJ1-2; D not certain. V gave up 0 bases and J gave up 4 bases, with 6 bases separating them. The CDR3 is made up of 13 amino acids. Germline CDR1 and CDR2: SGHVS and FQNEAQ. In DNA form, the CDR3 reads TGTGCCAGCAGCTTAGCAGTACTCTATGGCTACACCTTC. Translated: CASSLAVLYGYTF.

V usage is TRBV7-9 and J usage is TRBJ2-5; 11 bases line up with TRBD1. CDR1 and CDR2 from the germline V gene are SEHNR and FQNEAQ (reference sequence). This CDR3 comprises 16 residues. V was pared by 5 bases and J by 4 bases, with 9 bases of the junction left unmatched. CDR3 amino acids: CASSDTGTGGGETQYF. CDR3 DNA sequence: TGTGCCAGCAGCGATACCGGGACAGGGGGTGGAGAGACCCAGTACTTC.

The V and J genes are TRBV7-2 and TRBJ1-2, with TRBD1 matching 12 bases. The V and J ends lost 5 bases and 4 bases, in that order; junction bases with no gene match: 8. In germline, CDR1 is SGHTA, CDR2 FQGNSA. The CDR3 length is 16 residues. The CDR3 loop is CASSPGQGAGFYGYTF. The CDR3 DNA is TGTGCCAGCAGCCCGGGACAGGGGGCTGGTTTCTATGGCTACACCTTC.

The rearrangement uses TRBV4-1 and TRBJ2-7; TRBD1 might be the D (6 bases). The V end was cut by 4 bases, the J end by 2 bases, with 15 bases between. The CDR3 contains 15 residues. Germline-derived CDR1 and CDR2 are MGHRA and YSYEKL. The CDR3 nucleotides read TGCGCCAGCAGCCGAATACAGGGTGATCCCTACGAGCAGTACTTC. It yields the protein CASSRIQGDPYEQYF.

The CDR3 loop reads CASSPGTSPHPNYGYTF. The CDR3 DNA reads TGCGCCAGCAGCCCCGGGACATCCCCCCACCCGAACTATGGCTACACCTTC. V is TRBV5-1 and J is TRBJ1-2, with D possibly TRBD1 on 6 matching bases. Germline V CDR1 and CDR2: SGHRS, YFSETQ. V lost 4 bases to trimming and J lost 2 bases, with 21 bases between them. This CDR3 is built from 17 residues.

The V and J genes are TRBV27 and TRBJ1-1, with a tentative D call TRBD1 (6 bases). V was clipped by 6 bases and J by 1 base, with 9 bases between them. This CDR3 is built from 13 residues. The germline CDR1 and CDR2 sequences are MNHEY and SMNVEV (reference sequence). CDR3 sequence reads: CASRRDKNTEAFF. The DNA for the CDR3 is TGTGCCAGCAGACGGGACAAGAACACTGAAGCTTTCTTT.

V gene TRBV9 combines with J gene TRBJ2-2; D is ambiguous. Per germline, CDR1 SGDLS and CDR2 YYNGEE. The CDR3 extends over 14 amino acids. V lost 4 bases to trimming and J lost 7 bases, with 14 bases between them. The CDR3 is CASSTLAADGELFF. CDR3 nucleotides: TGTGCCAGCAGCACGTTGGCGGCGGACGGGGAGCTGTTTTTT.

The CDR3 DNA is TGTGCCAGCTCACCCCCGGGGGGAGGGGTCTACAATGAGCAGTTCTTC. Translation gives CASSPPGGGVYNEQFF. The V and J genes are TRBV18 and TRBJ2-1; TRBD2 matches at 7 bases. V lost 3 bases, J lost 3 bases, and 8 bases stayed unmatched. Germline CDR1 and CDR2: KGHSH and LQKENI. This CDR3 contains 16 residues. Variable domain in full (rest from reference TRBV18 and TRBJ2-1): NAGVMQNPRHLVRRRGQEARLRCSPMKGHSHVYWYRQLPEEGLKFMVYLQKENIIDESGMPKERFSAEFPKEGPSILRIQQVVRGDSAAYFCASSPPGGGVYNEQFFGPGTRLTVL.

This clone showed up just a few times. The V gene is TRBV4-1, the J gene TRBJ2-7; possible D gene TRBD1, 5 bases. There are 15 residues in the CDR3. Trimming cost V 0 bases and J 1 base, with 10 bases left between them. Germline V lookup: CDR1 MGHRA, CDR2 YSYEKL. This chain's CDR3 is CASSQDPGKSYEQYF. DNA of the CDR3: TGCGCCAGCAGCCAAGATCCAGGGAAGTCCTACGAGCAGTACTTC.

J is TRBJ2-1 and V is TRBV7-6; D possibly corresponds to TRBD2 (5 bases). This CDR3 has 17 residues. Trimming took off 2 bases at V and 0 bases at J, with 14 bases between the two ends. CDR1 and CDR2 from the germline V gene are SGHVS and FNYEAQ. In DNA form, the CDR3 reads TGTGCCAGCAGCTTAACCCCCTCTGGGAGCTCCTACAATGAGCAGTTCTTC. Translating gives CASSLTPSGSSYNEQFF.

V gene TRBV4-1 combines with J gene TRBJ2-2, with a weak D call TRBD1 (6 bases). Trimming cost V 0 bases and J 0 bases, with 23 bases left between them. Germline-derived CDR1 and CDR2 are MGHRA and YSYEKL. The CDR3 extends over 21 amino acids. The CDR3 sequence is CASSQDNNRVYQTANTGELFF. The DNA of the CDR3 is TGCGCCAGCAGCCAAGATAATAACAGGGTATACCAGACGGCGAACACCGGGGAGCTGTTTTTT.

The gene calls are TRBV5-4 and TRBJ2-5; a weak D match, TRBD2 (6 bases). V lost 3 bases, J lost 1 base, and 19 bases lay in between. The CDR3 runs 17 residues. CDR1 is SGHNT, CDR2 YYREEE, per germline (reference sequence). The CDR3 nucleotides read TGTGCCAGCAGCTCGACAGCGGGCCCTCTTTTCCAAGAGACCCAGTACTTC. It translates to CASSSTAGPLFQETQYF.

The table lists this clone with a few counts. The J gene is TRBJ1-6, the V gene TRBV30; 7 nucleotides align to TRBD1. Trimming at V came to 8 bases and at J to 3 bases, leaving 13 bases not matched to a gene. The CDR3 has 16 amino acids. Per the germline V gene, CDR1 is GTSNPN and CDR2 is SVGIG (reference sequence). Here the CDR3 reads CAAGRTGGNYNSPLHF. DNA for the CDR3: TGTGCCGCTGGAAGGACAGGAGGCAACTATAATTCACCCCTCCACTTT. Full variable domain (outside the CDR3, taken from reference TRBV30 and TRBJ1-6): SQTIHQWPATLVQPVGSPLSLECTVEGTSNPNLYWYRQAAGRGLQLLFYSVGIGQISSEVPQNLSASRPQDRQFILSSKKLLLSDSGFYLCAAGRTGGNYNSPLHFGNGTRLTVT.

The chain has TRBV5-1 and TRBJ1-2; D call uncertain. CDR1 and CDR2 (germline): SGHRS, YFSETQ. The length of the CDR3 is 12 residues. V lost 5 bases and J lost 0, with 5 bases in between. CDR3 amino acids: CASRASNYGYTF. The CDR3 DNA follows: TGCGCCAGCAGGGCCTCTAACTATGGCTACACCTTC.

This clone was observed once. The chain combines TRBV12-3 or TRBV12-4 with TRBJ2-7; D perhaps matches TRBD1 (5 bases). The CDR3 is made up of 13 amino acids. V was trimmed by 1 base and J by 6 bases, leaving 10 bases between them. The CDR3 sequence: CASSLGQGSEQYF. Here the CDR3 DNA reads TGTGCCAGCAGTTTAGGGCAGGGCTCCGAGCAGTACTTC.

The chain employs TRBV25-1 and TRBJ2-1; a possible D gene is TRBD2 (6 bases). The germline V and J ends were trimmed by 5 bases and 8 bases, with 19 bases remaining between them. The CDR3 has 15 residues. Germline V CDR1 and CDR2: MGHDK, SYGVNS. As DNA, the CDR3 is TGTGCCAGCAGTTCCCCGTTCGGGGAGGTAGATGAGCAGTTCTTC. The encoded protein is CASSSPFGEVDEQFF.

CDR3 sequence (DNA): TGTGCCAGCAGCAGACAAGTATCTAGCACAGATACGCAGTATTTT. Amino acids: CASSRQVSSTDTQYF. The rearrangement links TRBV7-9 to TRBJ2-3; D unresolved. Germline CDR1 reads SEHNR; CDR2 reads FQNEAQ (reference sequence). CDR3 length: 15 residues. Trimming took 5 bases from V and 0 from J, leaving 12 bases between them.

CDR3 DNA sequence: TGTGCCAGTAGTGAGGGGAGCGGGAGAGAGCAGTTCTTC. Translated, it gives CASSEGSGREQFF. The rearrangement joins TRBV19 to TRBJ2-1; TRBD2 matches at 8 bases. The CDR3 length is 13 residues. The V and J ends lost 5 bases and 10 bases, in that order; junction bases with no gene match: 7. From germline, CDR1 is LNHDA and CDR2 SQIVND (reference sequence). The variable domain in full, completed from reference TRBV19 and TRBJ2-1, reads DGGITQSPKYLFRKEGQNVTLSCEQNLNHDAMYWYRQDPGQGLRLIYYSQIVNDFQKGDIAEGYSVSREKKESFPLTVTSAQKNPTAFYLCASSEGSGREQFFGPGTRLTVL.

V and J are TRBV4-2 and TRBJ2-7; 7 bases line up with TRBD2. The V segment lost 1 base and the J segment 3 bases; nucleotides outside the gene matches: 6. CDR1 and CDR2 from the germline V gene are LGHNA and YNFKEQ. The CDR3 is 15 amino acids. DNA for the CDR3: TGTGCCAGCAGCCAAGTCGGGACTACCATCTACGAGCAGTACTTC. Translating gives CASSQVGTTIYEQYF.

This clone has a handful of counts. One junction end does not reproduce the germline sequence, and a read error may be involved. The genes are TRBV19 and TRBJ2-5; 9 positions match TRBD2. This CDR3 comprises 13 residues. Germline V gene sequence: CDR1 LNHDA, CDR2 SQIVND (reference sequence). The CDR3 sequence: CASSIVAGEAQYF. The CDR3 nucleotides read TGTGCCAGTAGTATTGTAGCGGGAGAGGCCCAGTACTTC. Full variable domain (outside the CDR3, taken from reference TRBV19 and TRBJ2-5): DGGITQSPKYLFRKEGQNVTLSCEQNLNHDAMYWYRQDPGQGLRLIYYSQIVNDFQKGDIAEGYSVSREKKESFPLTVTSAQKNPTAFYLCASSIVAGEAQYFGPGTRLLVL.